The 18 T cell receptor beta chains below were found in one sample sequenced in a study of blood T cell repertoires in COVID-19. Profiled with immunoSEQ multiplex PCR; TCRdb holds only in-frame clones, not every one. In the table there are 150,000 to 200,000 clones, about 85% of which are singletons. Sequencing used peripheral blood. Receptors were obtained from a woman in her twenties or thirties with active or convalescent COVID-19.

The V and J genes are TRBV7-8 and TRBJ2-7; no clear D. Germline CDR1 and CDR2: SGHVS and FQNEAQ. This CDR3 is 12 amino acids long. Trimming shortened V by 3 bases and J by 2 bases, and 5 bases separated the two germline ends. DNA of the CDR3: TGTGCCAGCAGCTTTGCGGCCTACGAGCAGTACTTC. Translating gives CASSFAAYEQYF.

V gene TRBV30 combines with J gene TRBJ1-4; TRBD1 matches at 7 bases. With V trimmed by 5 bases and J by 5 bases, 11 bases remained unmatched. This CDR3 comprises 15 residues. The V gene's germline CDR1 is GTSNPN and CDR2 SVGIG (reference sequence). The CDR3 reads CAWQSQGGGNEKLFF. CDR3 nucleotides: TGTGCCTGGCAAAGCCAAGGGGGCGGCAATGAAAAACTGTTTTTT.

The table lists this clone with a count of one. The chain joins TRBV18 to TRBJ2-5, with 9 bases aligning to TRBD1. In germline, CDR1 is KGHSH, CDR2 LQKENI. J was trimmed by 0 bases and V by 3 bases; bases with no gene match: 2. The CDR3 consists of 15 residues. The CDR3 is CASSPRTGDQETQYF. DNA of the CDR3: TGTGCCAGCTCACCCCGGACAGGGGACCAAGAGACCCAGTACTTC.

This sequence joins TRBV18 and TRBJ1-2, with D possibly being TRBD1 (5 bases). The CDR3 spans 13 residues. The V end lost 2 bases, the J end lost 8 bases, and 12 bases lay between the germline ends. Per the germline V gene, CDR1 is KGHSH and CDR2 is LQKENI. The CDR3 coding sequence is TGTGCCAGCTCACCAGGGGCGACCTGGGGCTACACCTTC. It specifies CASSPGATWGYTF.

V usage is TRBV24-1 and J usage is TRBJ2-5, with 16 bases that match TRBD2. CDR3 size: 17 residues. V lost 2 bases and J lost 3; bases outside the gene matches: 2. Germline loops: CDR1 KGHDR, CDR2 SFDVKD. The CDR3 here is CATSDWGLAGGEETQYF. For the CDR3, the DNA is TGTGCCACCAGTGATTGGGGACTAGCGGGAGGGGAAGAGACCCAGTACTTC.

The genes are TRBV5-8 and TRBJ2-7, with a weak D call TRBD2 (5 bases). Germline V gene sequence: CDR1 SGHTS, CDR2 YDEGEE. The V end was cut by 4 bases, the J end by 2 bases, with 22 bases between. CDR3 length: 17 amino acids. CDR3 residues: CASSPRLSRTPTYEQYF. The CDR3 nucleotides are TGTGCCAGCAGCCCGAGACTATCCCGGACTCCGACCTACGAGCAGTACTTC.

CDR3 sequence (DNA): TGTGCCAGCAGTCCCCCCTCGGGTGAAGCTTTCTTT. This sequence encodes CASSPPSGEAFF. This chain connects TRBV6-5 to TRBJ1-1; D uncertain. This CDR3 is 12 amino acids long. V was cut by 5 bases and J by 7 bases, with 11 bases left in between. In germline, CDR1 is MNHEY, CDR2 SVGAGI.

This chain uses TRBV7-2 with TRBJ2-1; 11 positions match TRBD2. Losses at the gene ends were 3 bases for V and 4 bases for J; bases not matched to a gene: 8. Per germline, CDR1 SGHTA and CDR2 FQGNSA. CDR3 length: 17 residues. DNA for the CDR3: TGTGCCAGCAGCTTCCTCCCGGGACTAGCGGAATACAATGAGCAGTTCTTC. It is translated as CASSFLPGLAEYNEQFF.

The chain has TRBV20-1 and TRBJ1-2, with D uncertain. V was shortened by 5 bases and J by 8 bases, with 9 bases between the two germline ends. CDR1 is DFQATT, CDR2 SNEGSKA, per germline (reference sequence). CDR3 length equals 10 residues. Written as DNA, the CDR3 is TGCAGTGCTTCTCTAGTGGGCTACACCTTC. Amino acid sequence: CSASLVGYTF.

The rearrangement uses TRBV27 and TRBJ1-2, with 9 bases fitting TRBD1. The CDR3 spans 17 residues. Germline V lookup: CDR1 MNHEY, CDR2 SMNVEV (reference sequence). The trim removed 7 bases at V and 5 bases at J, leaving 17 bases unmatched. The chain's CDR3 is CASKPSGTGKLLYGYTF. DNA of the CDR3: TGTGCCAGCAAGCCTTCCGGGACAGGGAAACTATTATATGGCTACACCTTC.

This clone was found a few times. V gene TRBV25-1 combines with J gene TRBJ2-1, with D possibly matching TRBD1 (6 bases). CDR1 is MGHDK and CDR2 is SYGVNS in the germline V gene. Deletions cut 2 bases from V and 0 bases from J, with 8 bases between. The CDR3 has 15 amino acids. Here the CDR3 DNA reads TGTGCCAGCAGTGAAGGGGACAACTCCTACAATGAGCAGTTCTTC. It specifies CASSEGDNSYNEQFF.

This chain uses TRBV5-4 with TRBJ2-1, with D perhaps matching TRBD2 (6 bases). The ends were cut back, 3 bases at V and 4 bases at J, with 11 bases in the middle. This CDR3 has 14 residues. CDR1 is SGHNT, CDR2 YYREEE, per germline (reference sequence). The DNA for the CDR3 is TGTGCCAGCAGCTCCGGGACTTCTTACAATGAGCAGTTCTTC. Protein product: CASSSGTSYNEQFF.

V is TRBV7-9 and J is TRBJ1-1; D is perhaps TRBD1 (6 bases). Trimming took 5 bases from V and 1 from J, leaving 11 bases between them. There are 14 residues in the CDR3. Germline values: CDR1 SEHNR, CDR2 FQNEAQ (reference sequence). CDR3 DNA: TGTGCCAGCAGCGACAGGTCCCGGAACACTGAAGCTTTCTTT. This sequence encodes CASSDRSRNTEAFF.

The chain combines TRBV6-4 with TRBJ2-3; D perhaps matches TRBD2 (6 bases). With 2 bases removed from V and 0 bases from J, the gap between germline ends came to 12 bases. The germline CDR1 and CDR2 sequences are MRHNA and SNTAGT. This CDR3 region has 16 residues. The CDR3 protein is CASSDGASGSTDTQYF. The CDR3 coding sequence is TGTGCCAGCAGTGACGGAGCGAGCGGGAGCACAGATACGCAGTATTTT.

The chain carries TRBV12-3 or TRBV12-4 and TRBJ2-1; no clear D gene. The CDR3 spans 13 residues. V was shortened by 4 bases and J by 6 bases, with 10 bases between the two germline ends. The CDR3 loop is CASSSQPGNEQFF. CDR3 sequence (DNA): TGTGCCAGCAGTTCCCAGCCGGGCAATGAGCAGTTCTTC.

This clone was seen a single time. V is TRBV6-5 and J is TRBJ1-1; D gene uncertain. Germline V CDR1 and CDR2: MNHEY, SVGAGI. The CDR3 spans 11 residues. This CDR3 is CAKGIRGEAFF. The CDR3, as DNA: TGTGCAAAAGGGATCCGCGGGGAAGCTTTCTTT.

The rearrangement joins TRBV14 to TRBJ1-1; TRBD1 matches at 8 bases. CDR1 and CDR2 (germline): SGHDN, FVKESK. J lost 6 bases, V lost 4 bases, and 13 bases had no gene match. This CDR3 comprises 16 residues. In DNA, the CDR3 is TGTGCCAGCAGCCCGTACGGACAGGGAAGTTTCGCTGAAGCTTTCTTT. This sequence encodes CASSPYGQGSFAEAFF.

The rearrangement links TRBV5-4 to TRBJ2-7; 7 bases are a match to TRBD2. Unmatched junction bases numbered 4, after V lost 4 bases and J lost 3 bases. Germline loops: CDR1 SGHNT, CDR2 YYREEE (reference sequence). The CDR3 is 13 residues long. CDR3 nucleotide sequence: TGTGCCAGCAGCCTAGGGACTATCTACGAGCAGTACTTC. Protein product: CASSLGTIYEQYF.